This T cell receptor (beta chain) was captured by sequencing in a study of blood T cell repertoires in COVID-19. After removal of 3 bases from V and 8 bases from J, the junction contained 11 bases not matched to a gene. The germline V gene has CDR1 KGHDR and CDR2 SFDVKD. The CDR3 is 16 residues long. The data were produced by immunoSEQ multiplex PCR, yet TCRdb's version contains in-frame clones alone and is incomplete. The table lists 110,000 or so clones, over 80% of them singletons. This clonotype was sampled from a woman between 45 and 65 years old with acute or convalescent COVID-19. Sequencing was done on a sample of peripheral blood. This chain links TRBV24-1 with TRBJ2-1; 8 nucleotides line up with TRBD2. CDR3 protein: CATSDLGGGGIDEQFF. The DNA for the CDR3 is TGTGCCACCAGTGATCTCGGGGGGGGTGGTATCGATGAGCAGTTCTTC.